The present T cell receptor beta chain was sequenced within a study of PD-1 blockade in classical Hodgkin lymphoma. Study context: Every 2 weeks, patients had 3 mg/kg nivolumab intravenously.

Study-wide results and caveats: Reported findings placed baseline TCR diversity lower in newly diagnosed patients (compared with healthy donors). When nivolumab was started under 1 year after ASCT, patients were excluded.

The ends were cut back, 8 bases at V and 2 bases at J, with 16 bases in the middle. In germline, CDR1 is GTSNPN, CDR2 SVGIG (reference sequence). The CDR3 covers 13 residues. Time point here: cycle 4 day 1 (C4D1), after around six weeks of nivolumab. All the patients suffered relapse after autologous stem cell transplantation, and brentuximab vedotin exposure differed. When best responses were assessed, they were complete response, partial response or progressive disease. Sequencing used immunoSEQ multiplex PCR; TCRdb keeps in-frame clones, though not all of them. Among approximately 65,000 clones listed, roughly nine tenths were seen once. Details on this clone: Its antigen remains unknown.

This sample comprised peripheral blood mononuclear cells (PBMCs), obtained before the fourth cycle of nivolumab. The V call is TRBV30, the J call TRBJ2-7; D tentatively reads TRBD1 or TRBD2 (5 bases each). This TCR was recovered from a human donor with classical Hodgkin lymphoma. In nucleotides, the CDR3 is TGTGCCGCGTGGGGGTCGGGGCCCTACGAGCAGTACTTC. This codes for CAAWGSGPYEQYF. The full variable domain, completed using reference TRBV30 and TRBJ2-7, is SQTIHQWPATLVQPVGSPLSLECTVEGTSNPNLYWYRQAAGRGLQLLFYSVGIGQISSEVPQNLSASRPQDRQFILSSKKLLLSDSGFYLCAAWGSGPYEQYFGPGTRLTVT.